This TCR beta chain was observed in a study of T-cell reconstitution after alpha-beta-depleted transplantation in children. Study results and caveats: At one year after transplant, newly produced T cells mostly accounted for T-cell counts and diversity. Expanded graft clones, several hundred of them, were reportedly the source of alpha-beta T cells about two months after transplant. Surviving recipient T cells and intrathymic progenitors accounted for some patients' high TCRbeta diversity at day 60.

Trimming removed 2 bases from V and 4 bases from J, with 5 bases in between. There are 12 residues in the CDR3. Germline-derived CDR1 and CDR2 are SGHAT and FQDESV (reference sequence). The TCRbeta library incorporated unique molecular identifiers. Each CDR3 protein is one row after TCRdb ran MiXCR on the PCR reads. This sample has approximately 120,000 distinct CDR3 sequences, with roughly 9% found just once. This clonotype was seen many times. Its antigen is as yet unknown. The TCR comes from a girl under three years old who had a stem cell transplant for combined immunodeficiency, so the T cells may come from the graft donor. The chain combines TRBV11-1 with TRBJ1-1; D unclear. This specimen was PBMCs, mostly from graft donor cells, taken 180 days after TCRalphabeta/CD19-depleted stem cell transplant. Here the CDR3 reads CASSLPGTEAFF. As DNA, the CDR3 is TGTGCCAGCAGCTTACCCGGCACTGAAGCTTTCTTT.